The TCR beta chain under discussion was sequenced for a study of blood T cell repertoires in COVID-19 (dated by TCRdb to between 2020 and 2021). Study-wide context: Samples from collaborators originated in the United States, Italy and Spain and spanned both the acute and convalescent phases of COVID-19. HLA class I and class II types, where available, came from metadata supplied by the sample provider rather than from assay-based typing. Subjects who had been exposed to COVID-19, were actively infected with it, or had recovered from it provided the deeply sampled blood TCRbeta repertoires that made up the dataset. The samples were drawn from two sources: the first 160 participants of the ongoing ImmuneRACE study, and 1,200 or so subjects contributed by 6 global collaborators. Sample metadata almost always included a de-identified subject ID, COVID-19 status, age in years and sex. The prospective study material was composed of cDNA or gDNA derived from T cells, B-cell-depleted T cells, or PBMCs. The repertoires were released in a freely available public database intended as a resource for research on the immune response to SARS-CoV-2.

The germline V gene encodes CDR1 MGHDK and CDR2 SYGVNS. Relative to germline, V is 8 bases shorter and J is 1 base shorter, with 8 bases between their ends. The CDR3 has 12 amino acids, counting the end cysteine and phenylalanine. Of the read, only the CDR3 DNA is kept; its 36 bases are in frame from base 1. In this sample, this clone turned up a few times. The antigen it recognizes is unknown. The sample holds no much larger clone one base away, and base qualities are not on file. What the research found in general, with its limitations: Clinical and demographic metadata were provided uncurated, with the amount varying by source and participant.

The immunoSEQ Assay, a bias-controlled multiplex PCR, was used to amplify TCRbeta CDR3 regions from genomic DNA. The source study handled its data this way. Nucleated cell counts per sample were estimated from amplification of reference gene primers within the assay. To quantify the absolute abundance of each unique TCRbeta CDR3 rearrangement, sequence reads were collapsed and filtered. For each sample, productive Simpson clonality was calculated as the square root of Simpson's diversity index over productive rearrangements. Sourced from immuneACCESS, this table was stored by TCRdb with only in-frame sequences that have V and J called. A share of the clones is absent; for the studies checked, an unresolved V gene accounts for under half, and the remainder has no known explanation. That table furnishes V, J and clone size, whereas the DNA furnished D and trimming. Counted in this sample were about 50,000 clones; over 80% of them appeared once. The ten top clones hold roughly 12% of the sample.

Collaborating institutions collected whole blood in K2EDTA tubes following their own protocols. For TCRbeta analysis, collaborator samples were shipped as frozen whole blood, as isolated PBMCs, or as DNA extracted from either sample type. The chain was built from TRBV25-1 and TRBJ1-2; TRBD1 is possibly the D segment (6 matching bases). This TCR was recovered from a human donor in a cohort sampled during active COVID-19. The sample consisted of peripheral blood. CDR3 protein: CASAGDNYGYTF. Here is the DNA: TGTGCCAGCGCAGGGGATAACTATGGCTACACCTTC.